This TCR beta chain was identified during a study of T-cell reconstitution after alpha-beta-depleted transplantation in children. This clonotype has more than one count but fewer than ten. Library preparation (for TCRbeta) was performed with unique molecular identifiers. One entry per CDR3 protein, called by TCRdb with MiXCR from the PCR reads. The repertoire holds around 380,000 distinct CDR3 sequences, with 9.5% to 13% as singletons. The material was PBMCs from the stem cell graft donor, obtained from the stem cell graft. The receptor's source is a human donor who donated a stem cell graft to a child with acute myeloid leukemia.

The CDR3 loop reads CASSLTPRGDTQYF. In DNA, the CDR3 is TGTGCCAGCAGCTTAACCCCTCGAGGCGATACGCAGTATTTT. The rearrangement joins TRBV11-2 to TRBJ2-3; D remains unclear. Germline lookup yields CDR1 SGHAT and CDR2 FQNNGV. CDR3 length: 14 residues. V shed 2 bases and J shed 6 bases, with 12 bases lying between them.